This TCR beta chain was recorded in a study of blood T cell repertoires in COVID-19 (dated by TCRdb to the early 2020s). Concerning the study at large: Samples from collaborators originated in the United States, Italy and Spain and spanned both the acute and convalescent phases of COVID-19. The prospective study material was composed of cDNA or gDNA derived from T cells, B-cell-depleted T cells, or PBMCs. The dataset comprised deeply sampled blood TCRbeta repertoires from subjects exposed to, actively infected with, or recovered from COVID-19. The repertoires were released in a freely available public database intended as a resource for research on the immune response to SARS-CoV-2. Samples were obtained from the ongoing ImmuneRACE study (first 160 participants) and from about 1,300 subjects provided by 6 global collaborators. A de-identified subject ID, COVID-19 status, age in years and sex were almost always included in the sample metadata. Where available, HLA class I and class II types were obtained from metadata supplied by the sample provider rather than from assay-based typing.

This clone came up once. Which antigen it targets is not known. One base away there is no much larger clone; base qualities are not given. The collaborating institutions used their own protocols to collect whole blood in K2EDTA tubes. For TCRbeta analysis, collaborator samples were shipped as frozen whole blood, as isolated PBMCs, or as DNA extracted from either sample type. TCRbeta CDR3 regions were amplified from genomic DNA by means of the immunoSEQ Assay, a bias-controlled multiplex PCR. Under the source paper's analysis protocol: Within the assay, amplification of reference gene primers was used to estimate how many nucleated cells each sample contained. To quantify the absolute abundance of each unique TCRbeta CDR3 rearrangement, sequence reads were collapsed and filtered. For each sample, productive Simpson clonality was calculated as the square root of Simpson's diversity index over productive rearrangements. Imported from immuneACCESS, the table was reduced by TCRdb to in-frame sequences with V and J called. These copies leave out some clones; in studies compared against another copy, an unresolved V gene accounts for under half, and the cause of the remainder is not known. D and trimming were read from the DNA, whereas the V and J calls and clone size are those reported in that table. A total of about 120,000 clones appear in this sample, around 84% of them only once. The top ten constitute roughly 8.1% of the sample.

Here V drops 4 bases and J drops 8 bases, and the junction holds 9 bases not matched to any gene. Taken from the germline V gene (reference sequence), the CDR1 and CDR2 loops are LGHDT and YNNKEL. The CDR3, from cysteine to phenylalanine, totals 15 residues. The DNA shown is the 45-base CDR3, in frame from base 1. Study-level results and caveats: The amount of clinical and demographic metadata varied by source and participant and was provided uncurated.

This sequence originates from a woman in her forties with acute or convalescent COVID-19. The chain is made from TRBV3-1 (or the pseudogene TRBV3-2) and TRBJ1-4, and TRBD1 aligns with 8 junction nucleotides. The sequenced sample consisted of peripheral blood. The DNA sequence is as follows: TGTGCCAGCAGCCCCTCAGGGGGCAGGGGGGAAAAACTGTTTTTT. The encoded protein is CASSPSGGRGEKLFF.